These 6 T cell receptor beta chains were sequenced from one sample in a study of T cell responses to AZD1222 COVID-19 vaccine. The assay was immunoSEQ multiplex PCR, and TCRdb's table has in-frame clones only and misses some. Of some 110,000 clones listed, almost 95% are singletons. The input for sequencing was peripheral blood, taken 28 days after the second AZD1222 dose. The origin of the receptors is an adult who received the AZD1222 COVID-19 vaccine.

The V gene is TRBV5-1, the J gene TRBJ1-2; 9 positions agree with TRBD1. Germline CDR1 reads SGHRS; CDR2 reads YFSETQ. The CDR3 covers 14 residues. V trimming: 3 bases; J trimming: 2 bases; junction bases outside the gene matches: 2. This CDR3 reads CASSSGTGNYGYTF. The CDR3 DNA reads TGCGCCAGCAGCTCCGGGACAGGGAACTATGGCTACACCTTC.

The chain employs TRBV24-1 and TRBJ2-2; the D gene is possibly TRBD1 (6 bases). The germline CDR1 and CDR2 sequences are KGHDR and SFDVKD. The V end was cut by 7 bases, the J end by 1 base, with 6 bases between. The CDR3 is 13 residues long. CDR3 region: CATRTGNTGELFF. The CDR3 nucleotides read TGTGCCACCAGGACAGGGAACACCGGGGAGCTGTTTTTT.

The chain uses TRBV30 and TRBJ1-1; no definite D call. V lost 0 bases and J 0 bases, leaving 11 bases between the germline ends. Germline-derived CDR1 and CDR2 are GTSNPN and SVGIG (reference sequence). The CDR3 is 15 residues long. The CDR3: CAWSVSGRLNTEAFF. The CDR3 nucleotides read TGTGCCTGGAGTGTATCGGGCAGGCTGAACACTGAAGCTTTCTTT.

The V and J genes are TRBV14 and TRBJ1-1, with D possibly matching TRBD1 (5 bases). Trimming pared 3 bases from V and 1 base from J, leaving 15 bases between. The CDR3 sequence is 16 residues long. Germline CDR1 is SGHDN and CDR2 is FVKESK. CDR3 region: CASSHRDLRQNTEAFF. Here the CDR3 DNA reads TGTGCCAGCAGCCATAGGGACCTACGCCAGAACACTGAAGCTTTCTTT.

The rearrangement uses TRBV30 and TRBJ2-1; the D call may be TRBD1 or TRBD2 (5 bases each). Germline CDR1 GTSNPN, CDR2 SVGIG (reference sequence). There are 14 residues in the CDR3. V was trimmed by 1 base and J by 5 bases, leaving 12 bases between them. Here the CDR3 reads CAWSGGSTHNEQFF. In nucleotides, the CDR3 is TGTGCCTGGAGTGGGGGGAGTACCCACAATGAGCAGTTCTTC.

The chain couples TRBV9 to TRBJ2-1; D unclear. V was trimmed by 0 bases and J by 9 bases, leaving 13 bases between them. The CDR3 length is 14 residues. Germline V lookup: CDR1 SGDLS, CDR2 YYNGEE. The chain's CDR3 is CASSVARIEGEQFF. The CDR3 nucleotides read TGTGCCAGCAGCGTAGCTAGGATTGAAGGTGAGCAGTTCTTC.